The present entry profiles one T cell receptor (beta chain) with its context. The antigen remains undetermined. This sample stems from a study of response to subunit inactivated influenza vaccine. TCRdb reanalysed the RT-PCR reads using MiXCR and keeps one entry per CDR3 protein. This sample has hundreds of thousands of distinct CDR3 sequences, with around 8% found just once. CDR3 size: 13 residues. V shed 2 bases and J shed 0 bases, with 5 bases lying between them. Germline V gene lookup returns CDR1 DFQATT and CDR2 SNEGSKA (reference sequence). Study conclusions and caveats: Authors suggested that a seasonal influenza vaccination recruits few new T cells each time.

The chain has TRBV20-1 and TRBJ1-5, with unresolved D. The TCR originated in a man between 50 and 75 years old who received an inactivated influenza vaccine. This specimen was PBMCs from blood, taken less than 30 months after vaccination. The CDR3 nucleotides are TGCAGTGCTAGATTTAGTAGCAATCAGCCCCAGCATTTT. Translated, it gives CSARFSSNQPQHF.